This T cell receptor beta chain was sequenced in a study of identical twins. This CDR3 is built from 17 residues. With 2 bases clipped from V and 4 bases from J, the junction kept 4 bases outside the gene matches. Germline-derived CDR1 and CDR2 are SGDLS and YYNGEE. TCRdb reprocessed the 5' RACE reads via MiXCR and lists one record per CDR3 protein. This table has 500,000 or so distinct CDR3 sequences, approximately 15% appearing once. A remark on this clonotype: Its specificity is not known.

Study-level findings and limits: Cord blood beta clonotypes present at high abundance carried fewer insertions; no such pattern appeared in memory repertoires.

This sample also belongs to another study, concerning yellow fever vaccine responses in identical twins.

This chain connects TRBV9 to TRBJ2-6; 12 nucleotides line up with TRBD1. This receptor was identified in a woman younger than 35 in good health. The sample taken for sequencing was CD4+ T cells sorted from blood. As DNA, the CDR3 is TGTGCCAGCAGCGTGGGACAGGGGGCAGGCGGGGCCAACGTCCTGACTTTC. It translates to CASSVGQGAGGANVLTF.